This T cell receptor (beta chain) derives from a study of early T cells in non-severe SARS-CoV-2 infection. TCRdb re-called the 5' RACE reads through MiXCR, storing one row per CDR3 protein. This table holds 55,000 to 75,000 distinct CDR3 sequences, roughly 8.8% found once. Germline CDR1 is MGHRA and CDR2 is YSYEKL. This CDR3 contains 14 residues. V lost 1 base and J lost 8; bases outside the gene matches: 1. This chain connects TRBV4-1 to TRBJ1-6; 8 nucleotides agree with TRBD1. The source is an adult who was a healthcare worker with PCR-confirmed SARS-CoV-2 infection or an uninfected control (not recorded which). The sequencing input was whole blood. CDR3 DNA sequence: TGCGCCAGCAGCCAAGGGACAGGGTATTCACCCCTCCACTTT. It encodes CASSQGTGYSPLHF.